This T cell receptor (beta chain) stems from a study of blood T cells in healthy people across ages. Germline CDR1 reads SGHVS; CDR2 reads FQNEAQ. V was shortened by 4 bases and J by 8 bases, with 11 bases between the two germline ends. The CDR3 covers 13 residues. Primed by a sample-barcoded 5' primer and a J-beta primer mix, a second PCR proceeded for roughly 6 to 12 cycles. TCRdb re-called the 5' RACE reads through MiXCR, storing one row per CDR3 protein. The top ten clones hold roughly 3.5% of a sample with nearly 800,000 distinct CDR3 sequences, 25% of them seen once. This clonotype has a handful of counts. These data were also reused for a study on T cells of mothers and their children.

This clonotype was obtained from a boy between 10 and 17 years old in good health. The sample comprised blood. This chain links TRBV7-8 with TRBJ2-2, with a weak D call TRBD2 (5 bases). The CDR3 DNA sequence: TGTGCCAGCAGCTCCGGGGTTGGGGGGGAGCTGTTTTTT. Protein sequence: CASSSGVGGELFF. The full variable domain, in which reference TRBV7-8 and TRBJ2-2 provide the parts outside the CDR3, is GAGVSQSPRYKVAKRGQDVALRCDPISGHVSLFWYQQALGQGPEFLTYFQNEAQLDKSGLPSDRFFAERPEGSVSTLKIQRTQQEDSAVYLCASSSGVGGELFFGEGSRLTVL.